This entry lists 15 T cell receptor beta chains sequenced from one sample in a study of STAT5B mutations in CD4+ large granular lymphocyte leukemia. Clones were read by immunoSEQ multiplex PCR, and TCRdb kept only the in-frame ones, dropping some. The table records about 36,000 clones, more than 60% of them present only once. Source material: CD4+ T cells from blood buffy coats. The receptors were gathered from a human donor in good health.

The chain carries TRBV2 and TRBJ2-2, with 8 bases lining up with TRBD1. With 7 bases clipped from V and 6 bases from J, the junction kept 10 bases outside the gene matches. Germline V lookup: CDR1 SNHLY, CDR2 FYNNEI. The CDR3 is 15 amino acids. DNA for the CDR3: TGTGCCAGCACACCTCTCTTGACAGGGGCCGGGGAGCTGTTTTTT. This sequence encodes CASTPLLTGAGELFF.

This chain links TRBV7-8 with TRBJ1-1, with TRBD1 as a possible D gene (5 bases). The CDR3 loop spans 16 amino acids. V lost 7 bases, J lost 0 bases, and 18 bases lay in between. Germline assignment: CDR1 SGHVS and CDR2 FQNEAQ. The CDR3 DNA follows: TGTGCCAGCAACCCACAGGAACCCGGGGTGAACACTGAAGCTTTCTTT. It is translated as CASNPQEPGVNTEAFF.

The rearrangement links TRBV11-2 to TRBJ1-5; a weak D match, TRBD1 (5 bases). This CDR3 comprises 19 residues. Deletions cut 6 bases from V and 4 bases from J, with 28 bases between. Germline V lookup: CDR1 SGHAT, CDR2 FQNNGV. CDR3 region: CASRTESGQRLGPNQPQHF. The CDR3 DNA follows: TGTGCCAGCAGGACAGAATCTGGGCAGAGGCTTGGTCCTAATCAGCCCCAGCATTTT. Based on the CDR3 plus reference TRBV11-2 and TRBJ1-5, the full variable domain is EAGVAQSPRYKIIEKRQSVAFWCNPISGHATLYWYQQILGQGPKLLIQFQNNGVVDDSQLPKDRFSAERLKGVDSTLKIQPAKLEDSAVYLCASRTESGQRLGPNQPQHFGDGTRLSIL.

This clone was seen more than once but under ten times. This sequence joins TRBV21-1 and TRBJ1-5. TRBV21-1 has pseudogene status. The CDR3 length is 15 residues. The DNA of the CDR3 is TGTGCCAGCAGCAAAGAAGGGAATAGCAATCAGCCCCAGCATTTT. It encodes CASSKEGNSNQPQHF.

V usage is TRBV9 and J usage is TRBJ2-5; no clear D gene. There are 14 residues in the CDR3. From germline, CDR1 is SGDLS and CDR2 YYNGEE. The V gene lost 2 bases and the J gene lost 5 bases, with 13 bases spanning the gap. The CDR3 region is CASSVEKAEETQYF. The CDR3 DNA sequence: TGTGCCAGCAGCGTTGAAAAGGCGGAGGAGACCCAGTACTTC.

This clone was recorded a few times. The chain recombines TRBV7-2 with TRBJ1-1; TRBD1 agrees at 8 bases. This CDR3 comprises 13 residues. The J segment lost 5 bases and the V segment lost 6 bases, leaving 5 bases of the junction unmatched. CDR1 SGHTA and CDR2 FQGNSA come from the germline V gene. CDR3 loop: CASRDTGGTEAFF. CDR3 bases: TGTGCCAGCAGAGATACAGGGGGGACTGAAGCTTTCTTT.

Concerning this clone: One end of the junction varies from germline; a read error may be responsible. The chain employs TRBV10-3 and TRBJ2-3, with TRBD2 identical over 10 bases. CDR3 size: 17 residues. Germline V gene data show CDR1 as ENHRY and CDR2 as SYGVKD. The CDR3 region is CAISTGLASGSIDTQYF. CDR3 coding DNA: TGTGCCATCAGTACCGGACTGGCTAGCGGGAGCATAGATACGCAGTATTTT.

The chain couples TRBV2 to TRBJ2-1; 12 bases map to TRBD2. With V trimmed by 4 bases and J by 8 bases, 9 bases remained unmatched. The CDR3 runs 16 residues. Germline loops: CDR1 SNHLY, CDR2 FYNNEI. The CDR3 DNA is TGTGCCAGCAGTGCCTGGGAACTAGCGGGAGGCCATGAGCAGTTCTTC. As protein: CASSAWELAGGHEQFF.

The chain combines TRBV7-3 with TRBJ1-6; 7 nucleotides match TRBD1. CDR3 length: 15 amino acids. With V trimmed by 3 bases and J by 4 bases, 3 bases remained unmatched. Germline CDR1 and CDR2: SGHTA and FQGTGA. CDR3: CASSLTGPYNSPLHF. The CDR3 region has the DNA TGTGCCAGCAGCTTGACAGGGCCTTATAATTCACCCCTCCACTTT. Full variable domain (missing parts from reference TRBV7-3 and TRBJ1-6): GAGVSQTPSNKVTEKGKYVELRCDPISGHTALYWYRQSLGQGPEFLIYFQGTGAADDSGLPNDRFFAVRPEGSVSTLKIQRTERGDSAVYLCASSLTGPYNSPLHFGNGTRLTVT.

This chain joins TRBV12-2 and TRBJ1-5. TRBV12-2 is noted as a pseudogene. The CDR3 is 16 amino acids. In DNA form, the CDR3 reads TGTGCAAGTCGCTTCCCCGTAGTTGTTAGCAATCAGCCCCAGCATTTT. Its translation: CASRFPVVVSNQPQHF.

The chain couples TRBV6-5 to TRBJ1-1; 9 bases align to TRBD1. CDR1 MNHEY and CDR2 SVGAGI come from the germline V gene. CDR3 length: 12 amino acids. The V gene end was trimmed by 6 bases and the J gene end by 9 bases; junction bases not matched to a gene: 5. The CDR3 DNA reads TGTGCCAGCAGGGAACAGGGGGCCAAAGCTTTCTTT. This sequence encodes CASREQGAKAFF.

V usage is TRBV23-1 and J usage is TRBJ2-2; D might be TRBD2 (6 bases). TRBV23-1 is an ORF, with its function uncertain. The CDR3 extends over 20 amino acids. V lost 2 bases to trimming and J lost 1 base, with 23 bases between them. CDR3 sequence reads: CASSQDRDTYSGENTGELFF. CDR3 bases: TGCGCCAGCAGTCAAGACCGAGACACCTATAGCGGAGAGAACACCGGGGAGCTGTTTTTT.

The V gene is TRBV18, the J gene TRBJ2-7; 7 bases agree with TRBD2. Germline V gene sequence: CDR1 KGHSH, CDR2 LQKENI. CDR3 length: 15 residues. V was clipped by 2 bases and J by 5 bases; unmatched bases: 9. The CDR3 DNA follows: TGTGCCAGCTCACCAACGGGAGGAGCGGGGAACGAGCAGTACTTC. Translated: CASSPTGGAGNEQYF.

This chain uses TRBV19 with TRBJ2-7, with D perhaps TRBD2 (6 bases). Germline-derived CDR1 and CDR2 are LNHDA and SQIVND (reference sequence). This CDR3 spans 16 amino acids. The germline V and J ends were trimmed by 4 bases and 1 base, with 17 bases remaining between them. The CDR3 here is CASSKSGSGSSYEQYF. The CDR3 nucleotides are TGTGCCAGTAGTAAATCGGGCAGCGGGTCATCCTACGAGCAGTACTTC.

This clone was counted only a few times. The chain couples TRBV7-3 to TRBJ2-1; possibly TRBD1 or TRBD2 for D (6 bases each). Germline V gene data show CDR1 as SGHTA and CDR2 as FQGTGA. The CDR3 covers 14 residues. V lost 0 bases, J lost 8 bases, and 11 bases lay in between. The CDR3 region is CASSLTGASDEQFF. The CDR3 DNA is TGTGCCAGCAGCTTAACGGGGGCTAGCGATGAGCAGTTCTTC. Filled out from reference TRBV7-3 and TRBJ2-1, the complete variable domain reads GAGVSQTPSNKVTEKGKYVELRCDPISGHTALYWYRQSLGQGPEFLIYFQGTGAADDSGLPNDRFFAVRPEGSVSTLKIQRTERGDSAVYLCASSLTGASDEQFFGPGTRLTVL.